The present entry profiles one T cell receptor beta chain with its context. Its target is not known. There were TCR beta CDR3 regions amplified from RNA transcripts. A first-round RT-PCR of the TCR CDR3 used the HTBI primer set. TCRdb itself ran the multiplex PCR reads through MiXCR, one entry per CDR3 protein. In the table there are about 700,000 distinct CDR3 sequences, 14% of which are singletons. Trimming left V 3 bases short and J 4 bases short, with 9 bases between. Germline V gene lookup returns CDR1 PRHDT and CDR2 FYEKMQ (reference sequence). This CDR3 comprises 14 residues. This sample was included in a study of T cells in Graves' hyperthyroidism and ophthalmopathy. Study conclusions and caveats: A model of 13 V-J features distinguished ophthalmopathy from stable hyperthyroidism.

The sequencing input was blood. This receptor was identified in a woman aged 18-29 years with Graves' hyperthyroidism. The chain employs TRBV13 and TRBJ2-2, with D perhaps given as TRBD1 or TRBD2 (5 bases each). Written as DNA, the CDR3 is TGTGCCAGCAGCTTCGGGACCTTCACCGGGGAGCTGTTTTTT. Its translation: CASSFGTFTGELFF.